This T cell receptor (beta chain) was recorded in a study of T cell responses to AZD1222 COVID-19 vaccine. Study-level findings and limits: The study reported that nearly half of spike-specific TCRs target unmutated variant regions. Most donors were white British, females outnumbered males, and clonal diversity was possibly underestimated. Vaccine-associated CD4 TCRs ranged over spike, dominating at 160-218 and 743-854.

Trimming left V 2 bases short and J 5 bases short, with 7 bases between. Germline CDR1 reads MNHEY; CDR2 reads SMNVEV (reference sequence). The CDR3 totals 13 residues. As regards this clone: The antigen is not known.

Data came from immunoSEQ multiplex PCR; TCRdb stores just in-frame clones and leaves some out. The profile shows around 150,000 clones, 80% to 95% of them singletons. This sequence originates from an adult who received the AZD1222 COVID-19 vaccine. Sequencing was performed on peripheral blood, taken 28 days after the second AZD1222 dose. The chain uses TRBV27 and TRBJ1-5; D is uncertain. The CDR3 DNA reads TGTGCCAGCAGTTTAGGAGGGTATCAGCCCCAGCATTTT. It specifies CASSLGGYQPQHF.